This T cell receptor (beta chain) was identified in a study of CD4 T cells in relation to SARS-CoV-2 and coronaviruses. CD4+ T cells from unexposed donors were obtained before the COVID-19 pandemic (2011-2018). After more than eight days of culture, CD4+ T cells were isolated. Germline V gene sequence: CDR1 WSHSY, CDR2 SAAADI. This CDR3 has 12 amino acids. The V gene lost 3 bases and the J gene lost 1 base, with 3 bases spanning the gap. With regard to this clone: Its target is not known.

Using immunoSEQ multiplex PCR, the repertoire was profiled, and TCRdb retains in-frame clones only, with some absent. The repertoire includes around 25,000 clones, about 84% of them detected once, and approximately 13% sits in the top ten. The receptor's source is a human donor in good health. Sequencing was performed on CD4+ T cells from PBMCs, cultured in vitro. V is TRBV10-2 and J is TRBJ1-1; D is undetermined. The DNA for the CDR3 is TGCGCCAGCAGTGAACAGAACACTGAAGCTTTCTTT. Its protein is CASSEQNTEAFF.